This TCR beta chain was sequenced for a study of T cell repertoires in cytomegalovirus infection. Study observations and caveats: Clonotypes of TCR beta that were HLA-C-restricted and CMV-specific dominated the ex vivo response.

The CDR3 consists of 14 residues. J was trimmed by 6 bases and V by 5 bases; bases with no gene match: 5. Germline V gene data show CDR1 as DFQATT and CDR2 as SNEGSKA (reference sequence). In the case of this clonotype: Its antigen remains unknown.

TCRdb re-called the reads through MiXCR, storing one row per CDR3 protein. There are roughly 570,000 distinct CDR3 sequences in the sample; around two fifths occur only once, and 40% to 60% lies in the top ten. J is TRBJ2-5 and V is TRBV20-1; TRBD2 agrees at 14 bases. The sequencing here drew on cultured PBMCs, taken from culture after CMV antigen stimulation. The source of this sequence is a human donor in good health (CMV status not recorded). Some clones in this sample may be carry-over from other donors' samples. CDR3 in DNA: TGCAGTGCTGTGACTAGCGGGAGGGGGAAGACCCAGTACTTC. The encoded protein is CSAVTSGRGKTQYF.